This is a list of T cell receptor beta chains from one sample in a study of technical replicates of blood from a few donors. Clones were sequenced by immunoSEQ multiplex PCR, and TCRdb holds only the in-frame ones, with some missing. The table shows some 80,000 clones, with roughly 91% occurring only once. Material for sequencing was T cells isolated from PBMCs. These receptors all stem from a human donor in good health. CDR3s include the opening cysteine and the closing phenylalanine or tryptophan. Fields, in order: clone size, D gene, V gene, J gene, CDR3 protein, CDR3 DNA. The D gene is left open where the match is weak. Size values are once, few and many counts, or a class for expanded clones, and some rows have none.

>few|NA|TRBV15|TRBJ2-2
CATSGDSVGLGGELFF
TGTGCCACCAGCGGGGATTCGGTGGGGCTAGGCGGGGAGCTGTTTTTT
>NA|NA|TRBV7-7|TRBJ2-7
CASSLAPTAEQYF
TGTGCTAGCAGCTTAGCGCCCACAGCCGAGCAGTACTTC
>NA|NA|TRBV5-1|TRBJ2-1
CASSLEVAGEQFF
TGCGCCAGCAGCTTGGAGGTAGCCGGTGAGCAGTTCTTC
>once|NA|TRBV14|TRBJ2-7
CASSQGGERYVYEQYF
TGTGCCAGCAGCCAAGGGGGGGAGCGGTACGTCTACGAGCAGTACTTC
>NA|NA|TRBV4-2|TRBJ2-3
CASSQEALPTDTQYF
TGTGCCAGCAGCCAAGAAGCTCTGCCCACAGATACGCAGTATTTT
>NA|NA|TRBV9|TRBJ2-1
CASSPSSINNEQFF
TGTGCCAGCAGCCCTAGCAGCATTAACAATGAGCAGTTCTTC
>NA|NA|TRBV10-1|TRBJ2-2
CASMGLNTGELFF
TGCGCCAGCATGGGGCTGAACACCGGGGAGCTGTTTTTT
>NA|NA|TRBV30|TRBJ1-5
CAWNKGVVGNQPQHF
TGTGCCTGGAATAAAGGGGTTGTTGGCAATCAGCCCCAGCATTTT
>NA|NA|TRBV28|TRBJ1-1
CASSGQRDTEAFF
TGTGCCAGCAGTGGGCAGCGGGACACTGAAGCTTTCTTT
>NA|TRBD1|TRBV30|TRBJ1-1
CAWSVFRTGTEAFF
TGTGCCTGGAGTGTATTTCGGACAGGTACCGAAGCTTTCTTT
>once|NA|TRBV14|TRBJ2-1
CASSRSSSYNEQFF
TGTGCCAGCAGCCGTAGCTCATCCTACAATGAGCAGTTCTTC
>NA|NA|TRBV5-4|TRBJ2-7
CASSPPSSYEQYF
TGTGCCAGCAGCCCACCGAGCTCCTACGAGCAGTACTTC
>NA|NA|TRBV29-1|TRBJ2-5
CSVSGQETQYF
TGCAGCGTTTCGGGTCAAGAGACCCAGTACTTC
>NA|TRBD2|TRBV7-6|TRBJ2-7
CASSPGLGEQYF
TGTGCCAGCAGCCCAGGACTAGGCGAGCAGTACTTC
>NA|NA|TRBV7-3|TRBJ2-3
CASSFHPGRTDTQYF
TGTGCCAGCAGCTTCCACCCGGGTCGCACAGATACGCAGTATTTT
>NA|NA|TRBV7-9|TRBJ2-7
CASSLRVTYEQYF
TGTGCCAGCAGCTTACGGGTAACCTACGAGCAGTACTTC
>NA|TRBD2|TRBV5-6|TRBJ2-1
CASSPGLAGELNEQFF
TGTGCCAGCAGCCCGGGACTAGCGGGAGAATTAAATGAGCAGTTCTTC
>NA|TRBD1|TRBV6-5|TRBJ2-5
CASSYSQTGGETQYF
TGTGCCAGCAGTTACTCCCAGACAGGGGGGGAGACCCAGTACTTC
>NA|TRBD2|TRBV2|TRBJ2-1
CASSGEREIYNEQFF
TGTGCCAGCAGTGGAGAGCGGGAGATCTACAATGAGCAGTTCTTC
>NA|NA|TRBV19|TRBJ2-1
CASSIMSGAYNEQFF
TGTGCCAGTAGTATAATGTCGGGAGCCTACAATGAGCAGTTCTTC
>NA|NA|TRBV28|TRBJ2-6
CASSLLAGANVLTF
TGTGCCAGCAGTTTACTCGCGGGGGCCAACGTCCTGACTTTC
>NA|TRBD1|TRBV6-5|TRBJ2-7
CASSWTGTLYEQYF
TGTGCCAGCAGTTGGACAGGGACCCTCTACGAGCAGTACTTC
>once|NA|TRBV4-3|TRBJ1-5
CASSQGAENQPQHF
TGCGCCAGCAGCCAAGGGGCAGAGAATCAGCCCCAGCATTTT
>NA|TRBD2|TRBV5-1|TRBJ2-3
CASSSGLAGALGADTQYF
TGCGCCAGCAGCTCGGGACTAGCGGGAGCGTTGGGCGCAGATACGCAGTATTTT
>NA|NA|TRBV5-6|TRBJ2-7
CASSLVAGFDEQYF
TGTGCCAGCAGCTTGGTGGCAGGCTTTGACGAGCAGTACTTC
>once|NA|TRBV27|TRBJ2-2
CASSLTSTGELFF
TGTGCCAGCAGTTTGACATCCACCGGGGAGCTGTTTTTT
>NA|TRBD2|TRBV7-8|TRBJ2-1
CASSLPREVVNEQFF
TGTGCCAGCAGCTTACCGCGGGAGGTTGTCAATGAGCAGTTCTTC
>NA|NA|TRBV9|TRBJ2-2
CASSVAVFAGTGELFF
TGTGCCAGCAGCGTAGCGGTTTTCGCCGGCACCGGGGAGCTGTTTTTT
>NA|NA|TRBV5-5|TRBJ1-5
CASSLETGFQPQHF
TGTGCCAGCAGCTTGGAAACCGGGTTCCAGCCCCAGCATTTT
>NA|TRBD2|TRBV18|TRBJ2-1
CASSPGAAGRDEQFF
TGTGCCAGCTCACCCGGGGCAGCGGGAAGGGATGAGCAGTTCTTC
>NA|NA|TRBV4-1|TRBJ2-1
CASSFQSLSSYNEQFF
TGCGCCAGCAGCTTCCAATCCTTGAGCTCCTACAATGAGCAGTTCTTC
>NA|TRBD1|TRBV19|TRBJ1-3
CASRQTGGAGNTIYF
TGTGCCAGTAGGCAGACAGGGGGCGCAGGAAACACCATATATTTT
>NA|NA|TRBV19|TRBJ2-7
CASSIGALYEQYF
TGTGCCAGTAGTATAGGGGCATTATACGAGCAGTACTTC
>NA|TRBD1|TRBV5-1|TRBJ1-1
CASSPHRGSNTEAFF
TGCGCCAGCAGCCCCCACAGGGGAAGTAACACTGAAGCTTTCTTT
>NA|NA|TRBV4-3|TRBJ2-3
CASSQATLATDTQYF
TGCGCCAGCAGCCAAGCTACCCTAGCCACAGATACGCAGTATTTT
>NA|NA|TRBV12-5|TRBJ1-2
CASGLALRGSNYGYTF
TGTGCTAGTGGTTTGGCACTTAGGGGCAGCAACTATGGCTACACCTTC
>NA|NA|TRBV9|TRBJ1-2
CASSVTGGVPLIGGYTF
TGTGCCAGCAGCGTGACGGGGGGGGTGCCCCTTATTGGTGGCTACACCTTC
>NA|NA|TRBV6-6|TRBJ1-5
CASSPTSNQPQHF
TGTGCCAGCAGTCCTACTAGCAATCAGCCCCAGCATTTT
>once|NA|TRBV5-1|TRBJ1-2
CASSLGTLNYGYTF
TGCGCCAGCAGCTTGGGGACACTTAACTATGGCTACACCTTC
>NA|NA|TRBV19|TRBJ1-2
CASSKDAAGGYTF
TGTGCCAGTAGTAAAGATGCCGCCGGGGGCTACACCTTC
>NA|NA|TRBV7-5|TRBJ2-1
CVRSIGTSGYNEQFF
TGTGTCAGAAGCATCGGGACTAGCGGCTACAATGAGCAGTTCTTC
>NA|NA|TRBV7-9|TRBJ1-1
CASSSTNRGRIRAFF
TGTGCCAGCAGCTCAACCAATAGGGGTAGGATAAGGGCTTTCTTT
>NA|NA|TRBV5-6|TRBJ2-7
CASSSTNEVPYEQYF
TGTGCCAGCAGCTCGACTAACGAGGTCCCCTACGAGCAGTACTTC
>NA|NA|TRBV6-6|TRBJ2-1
CASSYSISGNEQFF
TGTGCCAGCAGTTACTCGATTTCCGGTAATGAGCAGTTCTTC
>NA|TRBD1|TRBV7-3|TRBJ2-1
CASSRGQGYDEQFF
TGTGCCAGCAGTCGTGGACAGGGGTACGATGAGCAGTTCTTC
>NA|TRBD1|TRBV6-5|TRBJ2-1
CATRTTGDNEQFF
TGTGCCACCCGAACGACAGGGGACAATGAGCAGTTCTTC
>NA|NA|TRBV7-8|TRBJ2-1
CASSFQRYGNEQFF
TGTGCCAGCAGCTTCCAACGTTACGGCAATGAGCAGTTCTTC
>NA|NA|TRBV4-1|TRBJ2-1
CASSQDRDPYNEQFF
TGCGCCAGCAGCCAAGACAGGGATCCCTACAATGAGCAGTTCTTC